This TCR beta chain is drawn from a study of early T cells in non-severe SARS-CoV-2 infection. Overall study: Sequencing of bulk RNA from unsorted whole blood was done, without chain pairing.

The library protocol tagged individual cDNA molecules with unique molecular identifiers. Via MiXCR, TCRdb re-called the 5' RACE reads, giving one row per CDR3 protein. The data show under 25,000 distinct CDR3 sequences, more than 3.5% seen once. The sequence was collected from an adult who was a healthcare worker with PCR-confirmed SARS-CoV-2 infection or an uninfected control (not recorded which). Specimen: whole blood.

Here the CDR3 reads CASSPDTSEASTDTQYF. DNA for the CDR3: TGTGCCAGCAGTCCGGACACGAGCGAGGCTAGCACAGATACGCAGTATTTT. The V call is TRBV12-3 or TRBV12-4, the J call TRBJ2-3, with D possibly TRBD1 on 5 matching bases. This CDR3 has 17 residues. V shed 5 bases and J shed 0 bases, with 18 bases lying between them.